The rows below give T cell receptor beta chains drawn from one sample of a study of shared clonotypes between healthy human individuals. The table came from immunoSEQ multiplex PCR; TCRdb's copy has only in-frame clones and leaves some out. In the table there are 180,000 or so clones, roughly 91% of which are singletons. Sequenced sample: naive CD4+ T cells sorted from blood. All receptors derive from a woman aged 25-40 years in good health. CDR3s leave out the opening cysteine and the closing phenylalanine or tryptophan. A D gene is named only where the DNA matches it firmly.

J: TRBJ2-2
V: TRBV28
D: .
CDR3: ASSTSGTFGGELF

J: TRBJ1-2
V: TRBV5-3
D: TRBD1
CDR3: ARSADRVYGYT

J: TRBJ1-2
V: TRBV5-1
D: TRBD1
CDR3: ASSLVQGAEYGYT

J: TRBJ2-7
V: TRBV5-1
D: .
CDR3: ASSLAKTGFSYEQY

J: TRBJ1-6
V: TRBV30
D: .
CDR3: AWTQDTNSPLH

J: TRBJ1-2
V: TRBV18
D: TRBD1
CDR3: ASSPGDRLYGYT

J: TRBJ2-7
V: TRBV5-4
D: .
CDR3: ASSSQGTDGEQY

J: .
V: TRBV28
D: .
CDR3: ASSQGGRSTYEQY

J: TRBJ1-1
V: TRBV4-2
D: .
CDR3: ASSQDGQNTEAF

J: TRBJ1-1
V: TRBV6-1
D: .
CDR3: ASSEAPTARNTEAF

J: TRBJ2-5
V: TRBV10-1
D: .
CDR3: ASMRRMGETQY

J: TRBJ1-2
V: TRBV20-1
D: .
CDR3: SASPGYGYT

J: TRBJ1-6
V: TRBV13
D: .
CDR3: ASSIAVGGSPLH

J: TRBJ2-7
V: TRBV27
D: .
CDR3: ASSLATTTDSYEQY

J: TRBJ2-5
V: TRBV5-1
D: .
CDR3: ASSLATGQSTQY

J: TRBJ2-7
V: TRBV28
D: .
CDR3: ASSLGTPSSYEQY

J: TRBJ1-4
V: TRBV7-9
D: .
CDR3: ASSYQKATNEKLF

J: TRBJ1-2
V: TRBV4-1
D: .
CDR3: ASSQAAPDPNYGYT

J: TRBJ2-7
V: TRBV28
D: .
CDR3: ASSYTGTFTYEQY

J: TRBJ2-7
V: TRBV28
D: TRBD1
CDR3: ASSAPGTGKYEQY

J: TRBJ2-7
V: TRBV27
D: TRBD2
CDR3: ASSLSFGLDASEQY

J: TRBJ2-2
V: TRBV19
D: .
CDR3: ASSTVNGRELF

J: TRBJ2-3
V: TRBV9
D: .
CDR3: ASSPTDFWADTQY

J: TRBJ1-2
V: TRBV14
D: .
CDR3: ASSQAQGLYGYT

J: TRBJ2-7
V: TRBV7-1
D: .
CDR3: ASSLAKGSYEQY

J: TRBJ2-3
V: TRBV28
D: .
CDR3: ASGLLGLGRGGDTQY

J: TRBJ1-4
V: TRBV28
D: .
CDR3: ASRQMRQTGWVNEKLF

J: TRBJ2-1
V: TRBV18
D: TRBD2
CDR3: ASSPPRLAADNEQF

J: .
V: TRBV6-5
D: .
CDR3: ASSSAGFFSYEQY

J: TRBJ2-7
V: TRBV6-1
D: TRBD2
CDR3: ASSANSGRPYEQY

J: TRBJ2-1
V: TRBV19
D: .
CDR3: ASFGNEQF